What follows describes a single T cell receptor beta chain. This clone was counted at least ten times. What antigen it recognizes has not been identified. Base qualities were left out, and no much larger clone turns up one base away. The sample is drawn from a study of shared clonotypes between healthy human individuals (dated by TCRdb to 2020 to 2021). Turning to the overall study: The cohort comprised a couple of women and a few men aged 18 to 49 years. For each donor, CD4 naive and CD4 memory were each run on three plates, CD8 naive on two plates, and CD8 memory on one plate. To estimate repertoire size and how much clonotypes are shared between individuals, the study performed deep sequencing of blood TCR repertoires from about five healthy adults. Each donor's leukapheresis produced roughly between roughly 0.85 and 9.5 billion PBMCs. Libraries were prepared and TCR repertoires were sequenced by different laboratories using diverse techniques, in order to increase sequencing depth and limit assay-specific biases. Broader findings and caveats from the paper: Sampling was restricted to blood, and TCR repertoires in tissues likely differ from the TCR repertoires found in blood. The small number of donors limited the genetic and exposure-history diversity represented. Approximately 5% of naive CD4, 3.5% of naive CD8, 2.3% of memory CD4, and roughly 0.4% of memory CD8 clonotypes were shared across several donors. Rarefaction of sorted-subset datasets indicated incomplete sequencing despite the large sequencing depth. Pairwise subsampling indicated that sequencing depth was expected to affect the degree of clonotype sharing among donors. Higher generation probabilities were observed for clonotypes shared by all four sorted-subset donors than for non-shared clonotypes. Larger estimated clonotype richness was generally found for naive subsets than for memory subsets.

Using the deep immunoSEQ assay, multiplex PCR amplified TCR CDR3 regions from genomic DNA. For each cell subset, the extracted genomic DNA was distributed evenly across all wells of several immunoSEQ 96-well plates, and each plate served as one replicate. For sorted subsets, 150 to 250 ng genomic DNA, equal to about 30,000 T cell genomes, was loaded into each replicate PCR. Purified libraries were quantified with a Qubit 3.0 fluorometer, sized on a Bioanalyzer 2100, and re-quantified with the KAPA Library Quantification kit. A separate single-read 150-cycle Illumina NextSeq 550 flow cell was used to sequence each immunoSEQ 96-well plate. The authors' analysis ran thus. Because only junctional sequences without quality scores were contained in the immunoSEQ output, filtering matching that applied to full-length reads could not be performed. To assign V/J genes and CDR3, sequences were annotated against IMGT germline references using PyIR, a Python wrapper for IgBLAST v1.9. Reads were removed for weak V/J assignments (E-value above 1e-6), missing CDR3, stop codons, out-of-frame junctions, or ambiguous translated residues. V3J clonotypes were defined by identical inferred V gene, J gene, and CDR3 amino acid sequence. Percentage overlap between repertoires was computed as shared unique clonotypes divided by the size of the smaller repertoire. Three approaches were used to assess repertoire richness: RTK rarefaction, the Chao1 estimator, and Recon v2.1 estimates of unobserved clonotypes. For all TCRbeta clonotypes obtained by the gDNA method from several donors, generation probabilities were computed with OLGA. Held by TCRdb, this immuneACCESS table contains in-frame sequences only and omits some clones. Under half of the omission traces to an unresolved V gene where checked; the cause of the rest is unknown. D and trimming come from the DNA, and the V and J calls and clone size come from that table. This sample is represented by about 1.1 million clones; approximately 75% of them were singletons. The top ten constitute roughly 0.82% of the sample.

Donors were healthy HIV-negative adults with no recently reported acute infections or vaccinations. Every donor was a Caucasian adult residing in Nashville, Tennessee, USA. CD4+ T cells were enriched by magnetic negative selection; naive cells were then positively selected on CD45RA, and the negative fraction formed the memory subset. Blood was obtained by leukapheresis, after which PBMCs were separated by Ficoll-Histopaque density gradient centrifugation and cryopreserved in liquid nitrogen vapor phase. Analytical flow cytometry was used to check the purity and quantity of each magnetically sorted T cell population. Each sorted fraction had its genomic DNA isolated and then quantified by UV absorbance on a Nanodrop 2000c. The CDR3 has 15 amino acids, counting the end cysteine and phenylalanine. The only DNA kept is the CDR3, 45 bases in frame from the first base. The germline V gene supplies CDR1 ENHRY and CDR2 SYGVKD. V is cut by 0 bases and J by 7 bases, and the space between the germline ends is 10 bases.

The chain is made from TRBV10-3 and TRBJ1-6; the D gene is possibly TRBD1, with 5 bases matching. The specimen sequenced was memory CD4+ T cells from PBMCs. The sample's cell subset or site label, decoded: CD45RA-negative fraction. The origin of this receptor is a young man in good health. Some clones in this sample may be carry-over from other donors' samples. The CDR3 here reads CAISESWGGNSPLHF. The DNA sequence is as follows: TGTGCCATCAGTGAGTCGTGGGGGGGAAATTCACCCCTCCACTTT.